The 16 T cell receptor beta chains given below trace back to one sample, sequenced in a study of a mutant IDH1 vaccine in newly diagnosed glioma. Their specific antigens are unknown. Time point denoted: week 5, during vaccination. The investigators gave 300 ug of mutant IDH1 20-mer peptide in each vaccine dose, together with topical imiquimod. Sequencing was performed with immunoSEQ multiplex PCR; in TCRdb, only in-frame clones are kept and a portion is missing. The table records about 60,000 clones, about 86% of them present only once. Sequenced material: PBMCs, taken from a glioma patient whose treatment included an IDH1 peptide vaccine. The receptor set was obtained from a woman between 50 and 59 years old with glioma.

This clone was recorded once. The chain uses TRBV25-1 and TRBJ2-7, with TRBD2 as a possible D gene (6 bases). V lost 6 bases to trimming and J lost 2 bases, with 20 bases between them. The CDR3 spans 16 residues. Germline lookup yields CDR1 MGHDK and CDR2 SYGVNS. This chain's CDR3 is CASSQTPGTRPYEQYF. Here the CDR3 DNA reads TGTGCCAGCAGCCAAACCCCCGGGACTCGACCCTACGAGCAGTACTTC.

V gene TRBV14 combines with J gene TRBJ1-6; TRBD1 might be the D (5 bases). The germline V gene has CDR1 SGHDN and CDR2 FVKESK. V lost 4 bases and J 7 bases, leaving 11 bases between the germline ends. The CDR3 has 14 amino acids. The CDR3 DNA reads TGTGCCAGCAGCCTGGTGGCAGGGAATTCACCCCTCCACTTT. Protein: CASSLVAGNSPLHF.

This rearrangement joins TRBV9 to TRBJ2-7; 10 bases line up with TRBD1. Germline loops: CDR1 SGDLS, CDR2 YYNGEE. The V segment lost 4 bases and the J segment 3 bases; nucleotides outside the gene matches: 4. This CDR3 is 14 amino acids long. The CDR3 nucleotides are TGTGCCAGCAGCAGGACAGGGGGTTACTACGAGCAGTACTTC. It codes for CASSRTGGYYEQYF.

V and J are TRBV5-1 and TRBJ2-7, with D hard to call. Germline V CDR1 and CDR2: SGHRS, YFSETQ. The CDR3 sequence is 14 residues long. Trimming cost V 0 bases and J 0 bases, with 7 bases left between them. Here the CDR3 DNA reads TGCGCCAGCAGCTTGGATCCGGGCTCCTACGAGCAGTACTTC. It encodes CASSLDPGSYEQYF.

Only a few counts were recorded for this clone. V usage is TRBV7-6 and J usage is TRBJ1-1, with D maybe TRBD1 (6 bases). Germline V gene sequence: CDR1 SGHVS, CDR2 FNYEAQ. V dropped 5 bases and J dropped 5 bases, with 18 bases sitting between them. The CDR3 is 15 residues long. The CDR3 DNA sequence: TGTGCCAGCAGCGCTCGGGGGGCTGGTTCGACTGAAGCTTTCTTT. Its protein is CASSARGAGSTEAFF. The variable domain in full, completed from reference TRBV7-6 and TRBJ1-1, reads GAGVSQSPRYKVTKRGQDVALRCDPISGHVSLYWYRQALGQGPEFLTYFNYEAQQDKSGLPNDRFSAERPEGSISTLTIQRTEQRDSAMYRCASSARGAGSTEAFFGQGTRLTVV.

The chain uses TRBV2 and TRBJ1-6; D is uncertain. Trimming pared 8 bases from V and 7 bases from J, leaving 15 bases between. Germline CDR1 SNHLY, CDR2 FYNNEI. This CDR3 contains 14 residues. The CDR3 DNA reads TGTGCCAGCTTAACGAGCCTTAAGAATTCACCCCTCCACTTT. Translated: CASLTSLKNSPLHF.

The rearrangement joins TRBV6-4 to TRBJ1-2; 7 positions match TRBD1. CDR1 and CDR2 from the germline V gene are MRHNA and SNTAGT. This CDR3 contains 15 residues. V was clipped by 4 bases and J by 0 bases; unmatched bases: 5. This CDR3 reads CASSAQGRSNYGYTF. In nucleotides, the CDR3 is TGTGCCAGCAGTGCACAGGGGAGGTCTAACTATGGCTACACCTTC.

The rearrangement links TRBV6-5 to TRBJ1-4; D remains unclear. Trimming cost V 5 bases and J 6 bases, with 13 bases left between them. The germline V gene encodes CDR1 MNHEY and CDR2 SVGAGI. The CDR3 length is 14 residues. CDR3 DNA sequence: TGTGCCAGCAGTAACATAGGACCCGATGAAAAACTGTTTTTT. Its translation: CASSNIGPDEKLFF.

This sequence joins TRBV7-9 and TRBJ1-4; 7 bases fit TRBD1. There are 17 residues in the CDR3. Germline values: CDR1 SEHNR, CDR2 FQNEAQ (reference sequence). J was trimmed by 0 bases and V by 5 bases; bases with no gene match: 9. The CDR3 here is CASSAGQNLPTNEKLFF. The CDR3 nucleotides are TGTGCCAGCAGCGCGGGACAGAACCTACCAACTAATGAAAAACTGTTTTTT.

The sample holds one count of this clone. The chain uses TRBV5-4 and TRBJ2-1; 7 bases fit TRBD1. The CDR3 is 16 amino acids. From germline, CDR1 is SGHNT and CDR2 YYREEE (reference sequence). Trimming removed 3 bases from V and 7 bases from J; junction bases left unmatched: 13. CDR3 in DNA: TGTGCCAGCAGCTCGAGGACAGGAATGAAAGGGAATGAGCAGTTCTTC. It is translated as CASSSRTGMKGNEQFF. The whole variable domain, remainder taken from reference TRBV5-4 and TRBJ2-1, is ETGVTQSPTHLIKTRGQQVTLRCSSQSGHNTVSWYQQALGQGPQFIFQYYREEENGRGNFPPRFSGLQFPNYSSELNVNALELDDSALYLCASSSRTGMKGNEQFFGPGTRLTVL.

The V and J genes are TRBV5-4 and TRBJ2-3; D remains unclear. CDR1 is SGHNT, CDR2 YYREEE, per germline (reference sequence). This CDR3 region has 15 residues. V shed 4 bases and J shed 1 base, with 13 bases lying between them. For the CDR3, the DNA is TGTGCCAGCAGCCAAGTGGCTCGCGGCACAGATACGCAGTATTTT. This codes for CASSQVARGTDTQYF.

This chain connects TRBV7-2 to TRBJ1-2; 8 bases align to TRBD1. J was trimmed by 4 bases and V by 1 base; bases with no gene match: 17. This CDR3 is built from 19 residues. Germline assignment: CDR1 SGHTA and CDR2 FQGNSA. DNA for the CDR3: TGTGCCAGCAGCTTAGGGAGTGGCAGGGGGCGAGGAGGGACCTATGGCTACACCTTC. Encoded protein: CASSLGSGRGRGGTYGYTF.

This clone has a handful of counts. V and J are TRBV5-4 and TRBJ1-1, with D possibly matching TRBD1 (5 bases). The V end lost 4 bases, the J end lost 1 base, and 11 bases lay between the germline ends. Germline V gives CDR1 SGHNT, CDR2 YYREEE (reference sequence). This CDR3 region has 14 residues. The CDR3 bases are TGTGCCAGCAGCGGCGGGACTGGGAACACTGAAGCTTTCTTT. This gives the protein CASSGGTGNTEAFF.

V usage is TRBV25-1 and J usage is TRBJ2-7, with D possibly matching TRBD2 (5 bases). In germline, CDR1 is MGHDK, CDR2 SYGVNS. The CDR3 consists of 14 residues. The V and J ends lost 10 bases and 1 base respectively, with 17 bases between them. CDR3 protein: CAISPSGGSYEQYF. CDR3 DNA: TGTGCCATCAGCCCAAGCGGCGGATCCTACGAGCAGTACTTC.

The rearrangement links TRBV7-2 to TRBJ2-7; weak D call: TRBD2 (5 bases). This CDR3 comprises 11 residues. Germline V gene lookup returns CDR1 SGHTA and CDR2 FQGNSA. V was shortened by 6 bases and J by 5 bases, with 8 bases between the two germline ends. The DNA for the CDR3 is TGTGCCAGCAGGGACTTAGACGAGCAGTACTTC. Translating gives CASRDLDEQYF.

This clone was found once. This chain uses TRBV29-1 with TRBJ2-5; tentative D call: TRBD2 (6 bases). The CDR3 spans 13 residues. Trimming shortened V by 6 bases and J by 5 bases, and 16 bases separated the two germline ends. The germline CDR1 and CDR2 sequences are SQVTM and ANQGSEA. The CDR3 here is CSVGSGVGETQYF. The CDR3 region has the DNA TGCAGCGTCGGATCGGGGGTAGGGGAGACCCAGTACTTC.